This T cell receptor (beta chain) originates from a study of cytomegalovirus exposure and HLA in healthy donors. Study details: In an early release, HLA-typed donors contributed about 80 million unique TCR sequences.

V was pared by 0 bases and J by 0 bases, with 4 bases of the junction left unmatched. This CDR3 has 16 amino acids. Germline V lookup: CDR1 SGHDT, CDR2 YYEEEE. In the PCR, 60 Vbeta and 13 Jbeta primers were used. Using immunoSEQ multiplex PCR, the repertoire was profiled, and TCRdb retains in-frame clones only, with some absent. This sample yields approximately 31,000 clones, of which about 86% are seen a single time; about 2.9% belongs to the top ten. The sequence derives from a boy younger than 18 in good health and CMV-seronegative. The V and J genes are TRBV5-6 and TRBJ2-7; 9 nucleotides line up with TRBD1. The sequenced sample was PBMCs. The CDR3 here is CASSLAGQGISYEQYF. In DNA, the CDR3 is TGTGCCAGCAGCTTGGCGGGACAGGGCATCTCCTACGAGCAGTACTTC.